Sequencing of this TCR beta chain was carried out in a study of cytomegalovirus exposure and HLA in healthy donors. PCR involved 60 Vbeta and 13 Jbeta primers. Method: immunoSEQ multiplex PCR; TCRdb's copy keeps in-frame clones and lacks some. The table lists over 120,000 clones, over 70% of them singletons. Trimming took off 0 bases at V and 1 base at J, with 15 bases between the two ends. CDR1 and CDR2 (germline): LGHNA, YNFKEQ. The CDR3 contains 17 residues. This cohort consisted of healthy bone marrow donors. Sequenced material: PBMCs. This TCR derives from a man aged 25-45 years in good health and CMV-seronegative. The genes are TRBV4-2 and TRBJ1-2; D uncertain. This CDR3 reads CASSQEGGKGGNYGYTF. In DNA, the CDR3 is TGTGCCAGCAGCCAAGAAGGAGGGAAGGGTGGTAACTATGGCTACACCTTC.